This T cell receptor beta chain originates from a study of blood T cells in healthy people across ages. Looking at the study overall: About one barcoded beta molecule per two T cells was captured by template switching.

In germline, CDR1 is MNHEY, CDR2 SVGAGI. CDR3 length equals 13 residues. V was shortened by 1 base and J by 3 bases, with 3 bases between the two germline ends. Study-level findings and limits: Naive T cell percentage showed a strong correlation with TCR beta diversity. The study found more naive CD4+ cells and higher diversity in long-lived than aged donors.

On this clonotype: The target antigen is unknown.

The use of a sample-barcoded 5' primer and a J-beta primer mix characterized a second PCR of roughly 6 to 11 cycles. Each CDR3 protein is one row after TCRdb ran MiXCR on the 5' RACE reads. The sample contains roughly 800,000 distinct CDR3 sequences, about 62% of which appear only once. This sequence originates from a man aged 25-45 years in good health. The chain carries TRBV6-5 and TRBJ1-4; D call uncertain. The sequencing input was blood. The chain's CDR3 is CASSYLPNEKLFF. CDR3 in DNA: TGTGCCAGCAGTTACTTACCTAATGAAAAACTGTTTTTT.